Below, 9 T cell receptor beta chains from the same sample are listed, as sequenced in a study of CXCR3-negative and CXCR3-positive naive CD8 T cells. These receptors are not linked to any known antigen. Preparation of TRB cDNA libraries relied on 5' RACE carrying UMI labels. TCRdb re-called the 5' RACE reads and catalogs CDR3 proteins one per entry, DNA excluded. Its clone listing holds over 150,000 distinct CDR3 sequences. Whole-study findings and limits: TRB CDR3 hydrophobicity was greater in CXCR3-positive naive cells than in CXCR3-negative naive cells.

Sequencing was performed on naive CXCR3+ CD8+ T cells from blood. Regarding subset: CD45RO-CCR7+CD27+CD95- naive CD8+ T cells expressing CXCR3 (TNR3+). These receptor sequences come from a human donor in good health. Some clones in this sample may be carry-over from other donors' samples.

This chain connects TRBV28 to TRBJ2-4; TCRdb's D call of TRBD1 is untestable without DNA. There are 16 residues in the CDR3. The germline V gene encodes CDR1 MDHEN and CDR2 SYDVKM. This CDR3 reads CASSLWQGEAKNIQYF.

The V and J genes are TRBV20-1 and TRBJ2-3; TCRdb picks TRBD2, but there is no DNA to check that call. The CDR3 consists of 16 residues. Per germline, CDR1 DFQATT and CDR2 SNEGSKA (reference sequence). The CDR3 sequence is CSARYPTSEGIDTQYF.

The rearrangement links TRBV28 to TRBJ2-5; without DNA, the TCRdb call of TRBD2 cannot be checked. Germline V gives CDR1 MDHEN, CDR2 SYDVKM. The CDR3 has 17 amino acids. This CDR3 is CASSPVRLAGGKETQYF.

The rearrangement uses TRBV15 and TRBJ2-2. The germline gives CDR1 LNHNV, CDR2 YYDKDF (reference sequence). This CDR3 spans 12 amino acids. The CDR3: CATSRLPGELFF.

The J gene is TRBJ2-7, the V gene TRBV13; TCRdb outputs TRBD2, but without DNA this stays unchecked. CDR3 size: 14 residues. Germline V CDR1 and CDR2: PRHDT, FYEKMQ (reference sequence). The CDR3 protein is CASSDNSGRSEQYF.

The genes are TRBV28 and TRBJ2-1; as DNA is missing, the TRBD2 call by TCRdb cannot be tested. From germline, CDR1 is MDHEN and CDR2 SYDVKM. The CDR3 runs 15 residues. This CDR3 reads CASSLGTSRYNEQFF.

The CDR3: CASGGTLGTQYF. The rearrangement links TRBV7-9 to TRBJ2-5; without DNA, the TCRdb call of TRBD2 cannot be checked. This CDR3 has 12 amino acids. Germline-derived CDR1 and CDR2 are SEHNR and FQNEAQ (reference sequence).

V gene TRBV7-2 combines with J gene TRBJ2-5; the D gene TCRdb calls, TRBD2, cannot be checked with no DNA. This CDR3 has 15 residues. Germline CDR1 is SGHTA and CDR2 is FQGNSA. Here the CDR3 reads CASTLTRLAQETQYF.

The rearrangement links TRBV18 to TRBJ2-1. The germline gives CDR1 KGHSH, CDR2 LQKENI. The CDR3 covers 16 residues. CDR3 in amino acids: CASSPELVNSYNEQFF.